Listed below are T cell receptor beta chains from one sample, sequenced in a study of T cell responses to AZD1222 COVID-19 vaccine. TCRdb's table, derived via immunoSEQ multiplex PCR, lists solely in-frame clones and lacks some. The sample lists 150,000 to 160,000 clones, less than 90% seen once, with 5.5% in the top ten. Sequencing was performed on peripheral blood, taken on day 0 of MenACWY control vaccination. The source of these receptors is an adult in good health. Both conserved end residues are trimmed from each CDR3. A D gene is named only where the DNA matches it firmly.

TRBD1 | TRBJ2-5 | TRBV19 | ASSGQGMGTQY
NA | TRBJ1-1 | TRBV5-1 | ASSPSVDTEAF
TRBD1 | TRBJ1-1 | TRBV9 | ASSVEGGAWGEAF
NA | TRBJ2-3 | TRBV18 | ASSPPGGAVGDTQY
TRBD1 | TRBJ2-7 | TRBV5-4 | ASSPASGTGQGEQY
TRBD2 | TRBJ2-5 | TRBV5-4 | ASSLVAGPHRGETQY
NA | TRBJ1-6 | TRBV2 | ASSPVAMENSPLH
TRBD1 | TRBJ2-3 | TRBV6-5 | ASSFLTGGVVGQY
TRBD2 | TRBJ2-5 | TRBV9 | ASSVAGGYQETQY
NA | TRBJ2-5 | TRBV3-1/TRBV3-2 | ASSQVVTETQY
TRBD1 | TRBJ1-3 | TRBV7-8 | ASSDRQGAASGNTIY
NA | TRBJ2-5 | TRBV5-5 | ASTERGWETQY
NA | TRBJ1-1 | TRBV4-3 | ASSYSSGTEAF
NA | TRBJ2-3 | TRBV29-1 | SVDGQYTDTQY
TRBD2 | TRBJ2-5 | TRBV7-2 | ASSRGVTETQY
TRBD2 | TRBJ2-7 | TRBV19 | ASRLAGDHYEQY
NA | TRBJ1-4 | TRBV2 | ASSVARGSEKLF
NA | TRBJ1-2 | TRBV3-1/TRBV3-2 | ASSQDSQGSYGYT
NA | TRBJ1-4 | TRBV5-6 | ASSFGIAPPTNEKLF
TRBD1 | TRBJ1-2 | TRBV9 | ASSLAQTGNYGYT
TRBD2 | TRBJ2-1 | TRBV11-1 | ASSLVTSGGAAEQF
NA | TRBJ1-4 | TRBV5-1 | ASSLSVQANIANEKLF
NA | TRBJ2-3 | TRBV5-1 | ASSLFFTDTQY
TRBD1 | TRBJ1-4 | TRBV27 | ASGWTGSNEKLF
NA | TRBJ2-1 | TRBV7-5 | VRSLEAGGVNEQF
NA | TRBJ2-2 | TRBV11-2 | ASSFLGWNTGELF